Listed below are T cell receptor beta chains from one sample, sequenced in a study of blood T cell repertoires in COVID-19. TCRdb's copy holds only in-frame clones and misses some; the assay was immunoSEQ multiplex PCR. The sample includes about 100,000 clones, 90% of them seen just once. Material for sequencing was peripheral blood. The receptors shown here come from a man younger than 30 with COVID-19, enrolled during active disease. Both conserved end residues are part of each CDR3. D genes are given only for firm matches. Clone size is not always given. Where it is, it says once, few, many or a class for expanded clones.

clone size: -; V gene: TRBV5-1; J gene: TRBJ1-4; D gene: -; CDR3 DNA: TGCGCCAGCAGCTTGGATCGGGGGGCTAATGAAAAACTGCTTTTT; CDR3 protein: CASSLDRGANEKLLF
clone size: -; V gene: TRBV7-9; J gene: TRBJ1-2; D gene: -; CDR3 DNA: TGTGCCAGCAGCTCACCCCGGGATTATGGCTACACCTTC; CDR3 protein: CASSSPRDYGYTF
clone size: once; V gene: TRBV28; J gene: TRBJ2-4; D gene: -; CDR3 DNA: TGTGCCAGCAGCCCACCCACAGGGGAGGACATTCAGTACTTC; CDR3 protein: CASSPPTGEDIQYF
clone size: -; V gene: TRBV5-6; J gene: TRBJ2-1; D gene: TRBD2; CDR3 DNA: TGTGCCAGCAGCACCGGGACTAGCGGCCACAATGAGCAGTTCTTC; CDR3 protein: CASSTGTSGHNEQFF
clone size: -; V gene: TRBV4-3; J gene: TRBJ2-7; D gene: -; CDR3 DNA: TGCGCCAGCAGCCAAGATCAGGGGTGGTCCTACGAGCAGTACTTC; CDR3 protein: CASSQDQGWSYEQYF
clone size: -; V gene: TRBV29-1; J gene: TRBJ2-6; D gene: -; CDR3 DNA: TGCAGCACAATTGATGGCATTGGTGGGGCCAACGTCCTGACTTTC; CDR3 protein: CSTIDGIGGANVLTF
clone size: -; V gene: TRBV29-1; J gene: TRBJ2-2; D gene: TRBD2; CDR3 DNA: TGCAGCGTGGGGACTAGTCTAAACACCGGGGAGCTGTTTTTT; CDR3 protein: CSVGTSLNTGELFF
clone size: once; V gene: TRBV6-5; J gene: TRBJ1-5; D gene: TRBD1; CDR3 DNA: TGTGCCAGCAGACGAGGACAGGAAGGCAATCAGCCCCAGCATTTT; CDR3 protein: CASRRGQEGNQPQHF
clone size: few; V gene: TRBV6-2/TRBV6-3; J gene: TRBJ2-5; D gene: TRBD1; CDR3 DNA: TGTGCCAGCAGTCAACTACAGGGGATTAAAGAGACCCAGTACTTC; CDR3 protein: CASSQLQGIKETQYF
clone size: -; V gene: TRBV7-3; J gene: TRBJ2-2; D gene: -; CDR3 DNA: TGTGCCAGCAGGCCCTCTAATTTCGGGGAGCTGTTTTTT; CDR3 protein: CASRPSNFGELFF
clone size: -; V gene: TRBV2; J gene: TRBJ1-6; D gene: -; CDR3 DNA: TGTGCCAGCAAAGGGAGTTCGGGATCACCCCTCCACTTT; CDR3 protein: CASKGSSGSPLHF
clone size: -; V gene: TRBV6-5; J gene: TRBJ1-2; D gene: TRBD1; CDR3 DNA: TGTGCCAGCAGTTACCGACGCAGGACAGGGAATGGCTACACCTTC; CDR3 protein: CASSYRRRTGNGYTF
clone size: -; V gene: TRBV27; J gene: TRBJ2-3; D gene: -; CDR3 DNA: TGTGCCAGCAGTCCTAGCGTTTCTAGCACAGATACGCAGTATTTT; CDR3 protein: CASSPSVSSTDTQYF
clone size: few; V gene: TRBV28; J gene: TRBJ2-7; D gene: -; CDR3 DNA: TGTGCCAGCAGTCGGGTGGCTTACGAGCAGTACTTC; CDR3 protein: CASSRVAYEQYF
clone size: -; V gene: TRBV5-1; J gene: TRBJ2-1; D gene: TRBD1; CDR3 DNA: TGCGCCAGCAGCCCTACGACAGGGTTCAATGAGCAGTTCTTC; CDR3 protein: CASSPTTGFNEQFF
clone size: -; V gene: TRBV28; J gene: TRBJ2-7; D gene: TRBD1; CDR3 DNA: TGTGCCAGCAGCTCTAGTCCCGCCGGGACAGGGTCTCGCGAGCAGTACTTC; CDR3 protein: CASSSSPAGTGSREQYF
clone size: -; V gene: TRBV20-1; J gene: TRBJ1-5; D gene: -; CDR3 DNA: TGCAGTGCTAGTAACAGGGCCCCCAATCAGCCCCAGCATTTT; CDR3 protein: CSASNRAPNQPQHF
clone size: -; V gene: TRBV7-3; J gene: TRBJ2-1; D gene: TRBD2; CDR3 DNA: TGTGCCAGCAGCTCCCGGACTAGCGGGAATCATGAGCAGTTCTTC; CDR3 protein: CASSSRTSGNHEQFF
clone size: -; V gene: TRBV9; J gene: TRBJ2-1; D gene: -; CDR3 DNA: TGTGCCAGCAGCGCGGGAGTCTCCTACAATGAGCAGTTCTTC; CDR3 protein: CASSAGVSYNEQFF
clone size: -; V gene: TRBV6-5; J gene: TRBJ1-4; D gene: -; CDR3 DNA: TGTGCCAGCAGTTACTCGGGGGCAACTAATGAAAAACTGCTTTTT; CDR3 protein: CASSYSGATNEKLLF
clone size: -; V gene: TRBV6-2/TRBV6-3; J gene: TRBJ1-2; D gene: -; CDR3 DNA: TGTGCCAGCAGTTACGGCAGGGTCGATGGCTACACCTTC; CDR3 protein: CASSYGRVDGYTF
clone size: -; V gene: TRBV6-1; J gene: TRBJ1-2; D gene: -; CDR3 DNA: TGTGCCAGCAGTGAAGTAGGCGGGAACTATGGCTACACCTTC; CDR3 protein: CASSEVGGNYGYTF
clone size: -; V gene: TRBV27; J gene: TRBJ1-2; D gene: -; CDR3 DNA: TGTGCCAGCAGTTTATCAAGCAGGGCGGGCTACACCTTC; CDR3 protein: CASSLSSRAGYTF
clone size: -; V gene: TRBV3-1/TRBV3-2; J gene: TRBJ2-2; D gene: TRBD2; CDR3 DNA: TGTGCCAGCAGCCTCTGGACTAGCGGGAACACCGGGGAGCTGTTTTTT; CDR3 protein: CASSLWTSGNTGELFF
clone size: -; V gene: TRBV6-2/TRBV6-3; J gene: TRBJ2-1; D gene: TRBD2; CDR3 DNA: TGTGCCAGCAGTTACTCCCTAGCGGTCCTCTCCTACAATGAGCAGTTCTTC; CDR3 protein: CASSYSLAVLSYNEQFF
clone size: medium-sized; V gene: TRBV2; J gene: TRBJ2-3; D gene: -; CDR3 DNA: TGTGCCAGCAGGGCGGACAACACAGATACGCAGTATTTT; CDR3 protein: CASRADNTDTQYF
clone size: -; V gene: TRBV28; J gene: TRBJ2-7; D gene: -; CDR3 DNA: TGTGCCAGCAGATACAACTATATCGGATACGAGCAGTACTTC; CDR3 protein: CASRYNYIGYEQYF
clone size: -; V gene: TRBV28; J gene: TRBJ1-1; D gene: -; CDR3 DNA: TGTGCCAGCAGTCCACTTAATGAAGCTTTCTTT; CDR3 protein: CASSPLNEAFF
clone size: -; V gene: TRBV19; J gene: TRBJ1-2; D gene: -; CDR3 DNA: TGTGCCAGTAAATCAGGGATAGCTAACTATGGCTACACCTTC; CDR3 protein: CASKSGIANYGYTF
clone size: once; V gene: TRBV30; J gene: TRBJ2-7; D gene: TRBD2; CDR3 DNA: TGTGCCTGGAGGGAAGCGGGAGGGCCTTACGAGCAGTACTTC; CDR3 protein: CAWREAGGPYEQYF
clone size: -; V gene: TRBV14; J gene: TRBJ2-1; D gene: TRBD2; CDR3 DNA: TGTGCCAGCAGCCAAGAACTAGCGGGACTCGATGAGCAGTTCTTC; CDR3 protein: CASSQELAGLDEQFF
clone size: -; V gene: TRBV27; J gene: TRBJ2-2; D gene: -; CDR3 DNA: TGTGCCAGCAGTTTAAGGGGTAGGGGGAACACCGGGGAGCTGTTTTTT; CDR3 protein: CASSLRGRGNTGELFF
clone size: -; V gene: TRBV30; J gene: TRBJ2-1; D gene: TRBD2; CDR3 DNA: TGTGCCTGGAGGGGGGTAGCGGGCTGGTATGAGCAGTTCTTC; CDR3 protein: CAWRGVAGWYEQFF
clone size: once; V gene: TRBV2; J gene: TRBJ2-1; D gene: -; CDR3 DNA: TGTGCCAGCAGTCTCAGGGATAATTACGCGTTCTTC; CDR3 protein: CASSLRDNYAFF
clone size: -; V gene: TRBV12-3/TRBV12-4; J gene: TRBJ1-2; D gene: TRBD1; CDR3 DNA: TGTGCCAGCAGTATCGGGACAGGGGTTGGCTACACCTTC; CDR3 protein: CASSIGTGVGYTF
clone size: -; V gene: TRBV9; J gene: TRBJ2-7; D gene: TRBD2; CDR3 DNA: TGTGCCAGCAGCGCTAGCGGGAGGGCCGACGAGCAGTACTTC; CDR3 protein: CASSASGRADEQYF
clone size: once; V gene: TRBV9; J gene: TRBJ2-1; D gene: -; CDR3 DNA: TGTGCCAGCAGCGGGCCTCTGGGGGGCTCCTACAATGAGCAGTTCTTC; CDR3 protein: CASSGPLGGSYNEQFF
clone size: -; V gene: TRBV15; J gene: TRBJ2-1; D gene: TRBD2; CDR3 DNA: TGTGCCACCAGCAGAGCACCACCGGGACTAGCCTACAATGAGCAGTTCTTC; CDR3 protein: CATSRAPPGLAYNEQFF